Listed below are T cell receptor beta chains from one sample, sequenced in a study of blood T cell repertoires in COVID-19. Profiling relied on immunoSEQ multiplex PCR, and the TCRdb table lists in-frame clones only, not all of them. The data show over 65,000 clones, 75% to 85% seen once. Sequencing was carried out using peripheral blood. These receptors came from a woman between 40 and 50 years old with active or convalescent COVID-19. CDR3s include the opening cysteine and the closing phenylalanine or tryptophan. Fields, in order: clone size, D gene, V gene, J gene, CDR3 protein, CDR3 DNA. The D gene is left open where the match is weak. The size field is filled for only some rows; it gives once, few, many or a size class.

clone size: .
D gene: .
V gene: TRBV19
J gene: TRBJ1-2
CDR3 protein: CASSLEGEANYGYTF
CDR3 DNA: TGTGCCAGTAGTCTGGAGGGAGAGGCTAACTATGGCTACACCTTC

clone size: .
D gene: TRBD1
V gene: TRBV5-4
J gene: TRBJ2-4
CDR3 protein: CASSLDRGDIQYF
CDR3 DNA: TGTGCCAGCAGCTTGGACAGGGGAGACATTCAGTACTTC

clone size: .
D gene: TRBD1
V gene: TRBV5-1
J gene: TRBJ2-3
CDR3 protein: CASSKAGTGGTDTQYF
CDR3 DNA: TGCGCCAGCAGCAAAGCCGGGACAGGGGGCACAGATACGCAGTATTTT

clone size: .
D gene: .
V gene: TRBV28
J gene: TRBJ1-5
CDR3 protein: CASSLSPHSGSTDQPQHF
CDR3 DNA: TGTGCCAGCAGTTTAAGTCCCCACAGTGGTTCCACCGATCAGCCCCAGCATTTT

clone size: .
D gene: .
V gene: TRBV3-1/TRBV3-2
J gene: TRBJ2-4
CDR3 protein: CASSQETLAKNIQYF
CDR3 DNA: TGTGCCAGCAGCCAGGAGACTCTAGCCAAAAACATTCAGTACTTC

clone size: .
D gene: .
V gene: TRBV28
J gene: TRBJ1-4
CDR3 protein: CASSLFEGLEGEKLFF
CDR3 DNA: TGTGCCAGCAGTTTATTCGAAGGGTTGGAGGGTGAAAAACTGTTTTTT

clone size: .
D gene: .
V gene: TRBV7-9
J gene: TRBJ1-1
CDR3 protein: CASTPTGYTEAFF
CDR3 DNA: TGTGCCAGCACGCCAACAGGGTACACTGAAGCTTTCTTT

clone size: .
D gene: TRBD1
V gene: TRBV29-1
J gene: TRBJ2-1
CDR3 protein: CSVGRTAGQGHEQFF
CDR3 DNA: TGCAGCGTTGGCAGAACCGCGGGACAGGGACATGAGCAGTTCTTC

clone size: .
D gene: TRBD2
V gene: TRBV7-3
J gene: TRBJ2-2
CDR3 protein: CASSSTGTSRTGELFF
CDR3 DNA: TGTGCCAGCAGCTCAACCGGGACTAGTCGAACCGGGGAGCTGTTTTTT

clone size: .
D gene: TRBD1
V gene: TRBV7-2
J gene: TRBJ1-5
CDR3 protein: CASSLRGGANQPQHF
CDR3 DNA: TGTGCCAGCAGCTTAAGAGGGGGCGCTAATCAGCCCCAGCATTTT

clone size: .
D gene: TRBD1
V gene: TRBV10-2
J gene: TRBJ1-6
CDR3 protein: CASSESPGTGRRGSSPLHF
CDR3 DNA: TGCGCCAGCAGTGAGTCTCCCGGGACAGGCCGCCGAGGGTCTTCACCCCTCCACTTT

clone size: once
D gene: .
V gene: TRBV4-3
J gene: TRBJ2-7
CDR3 protein: CASSQDIRAAHYEQYF
CDR3 DNA: TGCGCCAGCAGCCAAGATATCAGGGCAGCCCACTACGAGCAGTACTTC

clone size: .
D gene: .
V gene: TRBV19
J gene: TRBJ1-6
CDR3 protein: CASSIRPRVIDNSPLHF
CDR3 DNA: TGTGCCAGTAGTATACGGCCCAGGGTGATCGATAATTCACCCCTCCACTTT

clone size: .
D gene: TRBD2
V gene: TRBV4-3
J gene: TRBJ2-3
CDR3 protein: CASSQDPPGLAASTDTQYF
CDR3 DNA: TGCGCCAGCAGCCAAGACCCGCCCGGACTAGCGGCTAGCACAGATACGCAGTATTTT

clone size: .
D gene: TRBD1
V gene: TRBV3-1/TRBV3-2
J gene: TRBJ1-1
CDR3 protein: CASSPEQGGTEAFF
CDR3 DNA: TGTGCCAGCAGCCCCGAACAGGGGGGAACTGAAGCTTTCTTT

clone size: .
D gene: TRBD1
V gene: TRBV27
J gene: TRBJ1-1
CDR3 protein: CASSLSGTAMNTEAFF
CDR3 DNA: TGTGCCAGCAGTTTATCGGGGACAGCTATGAACACTGAAGCTTTCTTT

clone size: .
D gene: TRBD2
V gene: TRBV3-1/TRBV3-2
J gene: TRBJ2-5
CDR3 protein: CASSPTGGALETQYF
CDR3 DNA: TGTGCCAGCAGCCCAACCGGGGGGGCCCTAGAGACCCAGTACTTC

clone size: .
D gene: .
V gene: TRBV4-3
J gene: TRBJ1-5
CDR3 protein: CASSQDPENRPQHF
CDR3 DNA: TGCGCCAGCAGCCAAGACCCCGAGAATCGGCCCCAGCATTTT

clone size: .
D gene: TRBD1
V gene: TRBV27
J gene: TRBJ2-7
CDR3 protein: CASSLGPTGEGLSEQYF
CDR3 DNA: TGTGCCAGCAGTTTAGGGCCGACAGGGGAAGGCCTGAGCGAGCAGTACTTC

clone size: few
D gene: .
V gene: TRBV4-3
J gene: TRBJ1-6
CDR3 protein: CASSQDLQGGGYNSPLHF
CDR3 DNA: TGCGCCAGCAGCCAAGATTTGCAGGGTGGGGGGTATAATTCACCCCTCCACTTT

clone size: .
D gene: .
V gene: TRBV6-5
J gene: TRBJ2-7
CDR3 protein: CASSYFRSSYEQYF
CDR3 DNA: TGTGCCAGCAGTTACTTTAGGAGCTCCTACGAGCAGTACTTC

clone size: .
D gene: .
V gene: TRBV29-1
J gene: TRBJ2-3
CDR3 protein: CSVDSGTDTQYF
CDR3 DNA: TGCAGCGTTGATTCGGGCACAGATACGCAGTATTTT

clone size: .
D gene: TRBD1
V gene: TRBV11-3
J gene: TRBJ1-1
CDR3 protein: CASSLGQDTEAFF
CDR3 DNA: TGTGCCAGCAGCCTGGGACAGGACACTGAAGCTTTCTTT

clone size: .
D gene: .
V gene: TRBV28
J gene: TRBJ1-5
CDR3 protein: CASRLGGKDQPQHF
CDR3 DNA: TGTGCCAGCCGCTTGGGGGGGAAAGATCAGCCCCAGCATTTT

clone size: .
D gene: .
V gene: TRBV10-2
J gene: TRBJ2-3
CDR3 protein: CATQLTKDTQYF
CDR3 DNA: TGCGCCACACAGCTGACTAAGGATACGCAGTATTTT